This entry lists 13 T cell receptor beta chains sequenced from one sample in a study of blood T cell repertoires in COVID-19. Profiling relied on immunoSEQ multiplex PCR, and the TCRdb table lists in-frame clones only, not all of them. Found here are roughly 410,000 clones, approximately 87% of them singletons; the top ten hold about 2%. The sample consisted of peripheral blood. These receptors came from a woman aged 60-75 years with COVID-19, enrolled during active disease.

This chain links TRBV5-1 with TRBJ1-4; maybe TRBD1 (5 bases). The V gene lost 3 bases and the J gene lost 3 bases, with 12 bases spanning the gap. The length of the CDR3 is 15 residues. The V gene's germline CDR1 is SGHRS and CDR2 YFSETQ. As DNA, the CDR3 is TGCGCCAGCAGCTCCTCAGGGTCGCCTAATGAAAAACTGTTTTTT. Residues: CASSSSGSPNEKLFF.

The chain links TRBV6-5 to TRBJ1-5; weak D call: TRBD1 (6 bases). The CDR3 runs 14 residues. V lost 6 bases to trimming and J lost 4 bases, with 13 bases between them. Germline CDR1 and CDR2: MNHEY and SVGAGI. Here the CDR3 DNA reads TGTGCCAGCAGGGGACGGACAGATAATCAGCCCCAGCATTTT. Translating it yields CASRGRTDNQPQHF.

For this clone: The same CDR3 arises from other DNA sequences in this sample as well. The rearrangement uses TRBV12-3 or TRBV12-4 and TRBJ1-2, with 9 nucleotides matching TRBD1. The CDR3 totals 13 residues. The V gene end was trimmed by 3 bases and the J gene end by 5 bases; junction bases not matched to a gene: 1. CDR3 in DNA: TGTGCCAGCAGTTTGACAGGGGGGTATGGCTACACCTTC. This codes for CASSLTGGYGYTF.

The gene calls are TRBV28 and TRBJ1-4; D not resolved. Germline CDR1 and CDR2: MDHEN and SYDVKM. Trimming removed 6 bases at V and 0 bases at J, with 11 bases between. The CDR3 has 15 amino acids. CDR3 protein: CASSLSGATNEKLFF. The CDR3 DNA sequence: TGTGCCAGCAGCCTTTCCGGAGCAACTAATGAAAAACTGTTTTTT. The complete variable domain, with remaining parts taken from reference TRBV28 and TRBJ1-4, reads DVKVTQSSRYLVKRTGEKVFLECVQDMDHENMFWYRQDPGLGLRLIYFSYDVKMKEKGDIPEGYSVSREKKERFSLILESASTNQTSMYLCASSLSGATNEKLFFGSGTQLSVL.

The rearrangement links TRBV28 to TRBJ1-4; 8 bases align to TRBD1. J was trimmed by 3 bases and V by 7 bases; bases with no gene match: 4. Germline V lookup: CDR1 MDHEN, CDR2 SYDVKM. The length of the CDR3 is 14 residues. The CDR3: CASTEQGANEKLFF. CDR3 in DNA: TGTGCCAGCACCGAACAGGGGGCTAATGAAAAACTGTTTTTT.

J is TRBJ1-1 and V is TRBV9, with 8 bases matching TRBD1. CDR1 is SGDLS, CDR2 YYNGEE, per germline. CDR3 length: 15 amino acids. V lost 5 bases to trimming and J lost 0 bases; unmatched junction nucleotides: 6. CDR3 sequence (DNA): TGTGCCAGCAGTCAAACGACAGGGGTGAACACTGAAGCTTTCTTT. Amino acids: CASSQTTGVNTEAFF.

A single count supports this clone. The chain carries TRBV9 and TRBJ2-1; D call uncertain. CDR3 length: 15 residues. V shed 4 bases and J shed 3 bases, with 14 bases lying between them. The V gene's germline CDR1 is SGDLS and CDR2 YYNGEE. CDR3 residues: CASSRTETNYNEQFF. Written as DNA, the CDR3 is TGTGCCAGCAGCCGCACAGAAACCAACTACAATGAGCAGTTCTTC.

The chain links TRBV24-1 to TRBJ2-5; maybe TRBD2 (7 bases). The CDR3 length is 15 residues. Trimming cost V 1 base and J 5 bases, with 13 bases left between them. Germline lookup yields CDR1 KGHDR and CDR2 SFDVKD. The CDR3 DNA is TGTGCCACCAGTGATTTCAAGGGGGGGAGGGAGACCCAGTACTTC. This translates into CATSDFKGGRETQYF.

The CDR3: CASSYYGGAPYLSYEQYF. The CDR3 DNA sequence: TGTGCCAGCAGCTATTACGGAGGGGCCCCTTACCTCTCCTACGAGCAGTACTTC. The V and J genes are TRBV7-9 and TRBJ2-7; D is perhaps TRBD2 (6 bases). The germline CDR1 and CDR2 sequences are SEHNR and FQNEAQ (reference sequence). The CDR3 extends over 18 amino acids. Trimming stripped 4 bases from V and 0 bases from J, with 22 bases between.

The chain carries TRBV25-1 and TRBJ2-3, with 8 bases that match TRBD2. V gave up 4 bases and J gave up 2 bases; unmatched junction bases: 5. There are 15 residues in the CDR3. CDR1 and CDR2 (germline): MGHDK, SYGVNS. The CDR3 sequence: CASSVVAGSTDTQYF. The DNA of the CDR3 is TGTGCCAGCAGTGTGGTAGCGGGGTCCACAGATACGCAGTATTTT.

This sequence joins TRBV29-1 and TRBJ1-2; tentative D call: TRBD1 (5 bases). V was clipped by 7 bases and J by 3 bases, with 15 bases between them. CDR1 SQVTM and CDR2 ANQGSEA come from the germline V gene. This CDR3 has 13 amino acids. The CDR3 is CSGGEGIDYGYTF. The CDR3 DNA reads TGCAGCGGGGGGGAGGGAATCGACTATGGCTACACCTTC. The full variable domain, rest sourced from reference TRBV29-1 and TRBJ1-2, is SAVISQKPSRDICQRGTSLTIQCQVDSQVTMMFWYRQQPGQSLTLIATANQGSEATYESGFVIDKFPISRPNLTFSTLTVSNMSPEDSSIYLCSGGEGIDYGYTFGSGTRLTVV.

The table lists this clone with a few counts. The J gene is TRBJ1-2, the V gene TRBV7-3; 7 bases agree with TRBD1. Trimming at V came to 4 bases and at J to 8 bases, leaving 13 bases not matched to a gene. CDR3 length: 15 amino acids. CDR1 and CDR2 (germline): SGHTA, FQGTGA. The CDR3 DNA is TGTGCCAGCAGCTCACAGGGACAGTCGGCGCAAGGCTACACCTTC. It yields the protein CASSSQGQSAQGYTF. Variable domain in full (rest from reference TRBV7-3 and TRBJ1-2): GAGVSQTPSNKVTEKGKYVELRCDPISGHTALYWYRQSLGQGPEFLIYFQGTGAADDSGLPNDRFFAVRPEGSVSTLKIQRTERGDSAVYLCASSSQGQSAQGYTFGSGTRLTVV.

V and J are TRBV11-2 and TRBJ1-4; D remains ambiguous. Germline V lookup: CDR1 SGHAT, CDR2 FQNNGV. The CDR3 contains 12 residues. Trimming pared 4 bases from V and 5 bases from J, leaving 5 bases between. CDR3 region: CASSSLNEKLFF. The CDR3 DNA follows: TGTGCCAGCAGCTCCCTAAATGAAAAACTGTTTTTT.